The 22 T cell receptor beta chains below all came from one sample that was sequenced in a study of blood T cell repertoires in COVID-19. Here immunoSEQ multiplex PCR was the method, and the copy in TCRdb shows in-frame clones only, minus some. The sample yields about 380,000 clones, over 75% seen once. Sequences were obtained from PBMCs or T cells enriched from blood (not recorded which). The receptors were gathered from a man younger than 45 who had recovered from COVID-19.

This clone was counted a few times. The CDR3 DNA follows: TGTGCCACCAAGAATATAGCCCGTGCTAGGGAGAACAATGAGCAGTTCTTC. Its protein is CATKNIARARENNEQFF. The chain is built from TRBV10-3 and TRBJ2-1, with D tentatively TRBD2 (5 bases). The CDR3 consists of 17 residues. Germline assignment: CDR1 ENHRY and CDR2 SYGVKD. V was pared by 10 bases and J by 5 bases, with 27 bases between.

This clone was observed a few times. The genes are TRBV7-9 and TRBJ2-7; the D gene is possibly TRBD2 (6 bases). The CDR3 is 13 amino acids. Germline assignment: CDR1 SEHNR and CDR2 FQNEAQ (reference sequence). Trimming cost V 4 bases and J 5 bases, with 12 bases left between them. CDR3 DNA: TGTGCCAGCAGCTACCGGGGGATGGACGAGCAGTACTTC. It encodes CASSYRGMDEQYF.

The chain links TRBV11-2 to TRBJ1-1; the D gene is possibly TRBD1 (5 bases). Germline CDR1 SGHAT, CDR2 FQNNGV. CDR3 length equals 14 residues. Trimming took off 5 bases at V and 5 bases at J, with 15 bases between the two ends. CDR3 bases: TGTGCCAGCAGCGGGCAACTCCAGGGAACTGAAGCTTTCTTT. This translates into CASSGQLQGTEAFF.

This chain connects TRBV7-9 to TRBJ1-1; unclear D gene. CDR3 size: 15 residues. V was trimmed by 5 bases and J by 2 bases, leaving 15 bases between them. The germline gives CDR1 SEHNR, CDR2 FQNEAQ (reference sequence). CDR3 DNA sequence: TGTGCCAGCAGCACATCGGGAAACTTTAACACTGAAGCTTTCTTT. Translation gives CASSTSGNFNTEAFF.

CDR3 amino acids: CASSVVGATLYEQYF. The CDR3 region has the DNA TGTGCCAGCAGCGTAGTAGGGGCGACCCTCTACGAGCAGTACTTC. This chain links TRBV9 with TRBJ2-7; D is perhaps TRBD1 (5 bases). The germline V gene has CDR1 SGDLS and CDR2 YYNGEE. Trimming removed 0 bases at V and 3 bases at J, with 13 bases between. The CDR3 sequence is 15 residues long.

The CDR3 region is CASSFYQGSRQPQHF. The CDR3 nucleotides are TGTGCCAGCAGCTTCTACCAGGGGAGTAGGCAGCCCCAGCATTTT. The J gene is TRBJ1-5, the V gene TRBV5-6; D is perhaps TRBD1 (6 bases). V lost 2 bases, J lost 7 bases, and 16 bases lay in between. There are 15 residues in the CDR3. Germline CDR1 is SGHDT and CDR2 is YYEEEE.

The rearrangement joins TRBV29-1 to TRBJ1-1, with D uncertain. The CDR3 extends over 12 amino acids. The germline gives CDR1 SQVTM, CDR2 ANQGSEA. The V end lost 5 bases, the J end lost 4 bases, and 11 bases lay between the germline ends. The chain's CDR3 is CSVMRLSTEAFF. CDR3 nucleotide sequence: TGCAGCGTTATGAGGCTTTCCACTGAAGCTTTCTTT.

This sequence joins TRBV9 and TRBJ2-7; 8 bases align to TRBD1. The germline V gene encodes CDR1 SGDLS and CDR2 YYNGEE. This CDR3 has 13 amino acids. V lost 4 bases and J lost 3; bases outside the gene matches: 3. The CDR3 here is CASSPGQVYEQYF. For the CDR3, the DNA is TGTGCCAGCAGCCCGGGACAGGTCTACGAGCAGTACTTC.

The gene calls are TRBV18 and TRBJ1-2, with D maybe TRBD1 (6 bases). Germline V CDR1 and CDR2: KGHSH, LQKENI. V was clipped by 5 bases and J by 0 bases, with 13 bases between them. The CDR3 contains 15 residues. DNA of the CDR3: TGTGCCAGCTCATCAGGGGCGGGAGCTAACTATGGCTACACCTTC. It encodes CASSSGAGANYGYTF.

The chain combines TRBV30 with TRBJ1-2; tentatively, D is TRBD1 (5 bases). Trimming took 5 bases from V and 5 from J, leaving 12 bases between them. The germline gives CDR1 GTSNPN, CDR2 SVGIG (reference sequence). The length of the CDR3 is 12 residues. The CDR3 DNA reads as TGTGCCTGGCTTCGGGGGGGTTATGGCTACACCTTC. It is translated as CAWLRGGYGYTF.

The V call is TRBV5-1, the J call TRBJ2-2; the D is unclear. The CDR3 spans 14 residues. V was cut by 6 bases and J by 0 bases, with 9 bases left in between. The germline V gene has CDR1 SGHRS and CDR2 YFSETQ. The CDR3 DNA follows: TGCGCCAGCACACGAGAGCCGAACACCGGGGAGCTGTTTTTT. This translates into CASTREPNTGELFF.

This clone showed up just once. This chain joins TRBV6-2 or TRBV6-3 and TRBJ1-6; 8 positions agree with TRBD1. After removal of 2 bases from V and 6 bases from J, the junction contained 3 bases not matched to a gene. Germline CDR1 reads MNHEY; CDR2 reads SVGEGT. The CDR3 runs to 15 residues. The CDR3 DNA follows: TGTGCCAGCAGTTACCGGACAGGGCTTAATTCACCCCTCCACTTT. Protein: CASSYRTGLNSPLHF.

The chain joins TRBV4-3 to TRBJ1-2; D not resolved. The V end lost 1 base, the J end lost 4 bases, and 13 bases lay between the germline ends. CDR3 length: 15 amino acids. Germline loops: CDR1 LGHNA, CDR2 YSLEER. The CDR3: CASSQGGGVGYGYTF. CDR3 in DNA: TGCGCCAGCAGCCAAGGAGGTGGCGTCGGCTATGGCTACACCTTC.

The chain has TRBV6-6 and TRBJ1-2, with 9 bases that match TRBD1. Trimming removed 6 bases from V and 3 bases from J; junction bases left unmatched: 5. The CDR3 contains 14 residues. Germline assignment: CDR1 MNHNY and CDR2 SVGAGI (reference sequence). The CDR3 DNA sequence: TGTGCCAGCAGCCTTCGGACAGGGGACTATGGCTACACCTTC. This codes for CASSLRTGDYGYTF.

CDR3 in amino acids: CASSLNGGSYNEQFF. CDR3 nucleotide sequence: TGTGCCAGCAGCTTAAACGGGGGTTCCTACAATGAGCAGTTCTTC. This sequence joins TRBV7-3 and TRBJ2-1; possibly TRBD2 for D (6 bases). V gave up 1 base and J gave up 1 base, with 8 bases separating them. The V gene's germline CDR1 is SGHTA and CDR2 FQGTGA. This CDR3 region has 15 residues.

The chain uses TRBV5-1 and TRBJ2-2, with 9 bases aligning to TRBD1. The V segment lost 4 bases and the J segment 2 bases; nucleotides outside the gene matches: 6. This CDR3 comprises 16 residues. The V gene's germline CDR1 is SGHRS and CDR2 YFSETQ. The CDR3 here is CASSPDRGHNTGELFF. In nucleotides, the CDR3 is TGCGCCAGCAGCCCGGACAGGGGACACAACACCGGGGAGCTGTTTTTT.

The chain couples TRBV3-1 (or the pseudogene TRBV3-2) to TRBJ2-7; 14 bases match TRBD2. Looked up from germline, CDR1 is LGHDT and CDR2 is YNNKEL (reference sequence). V dropped 6 bases and J dropped 0; count of bases not matched to a gene: 10. There are 18 residues in the CDR3. In nucleotides, the CDR3 is TGTGCCAGCAGACGGACTAGCGGGGGGAACGTGATCTCCTACGAGCAGTACTTC. It is translated as CASRRTSGGNVISYEQYF.

The chain couples TRBV11-1 to TRBJ2-1; D remains unclear. The germline gives CDR1 SGHAT, CDR2 FQDESV (reference sequence). The CDR3 is made up of 12 amino acids. The ends were cut back, 5 bases at V and 5 bases at J, with 7 bases in the middle. The CDR3: CASSPRDNEQFF. The CDR3 region has the DNA TGTGCCAGCAGCCCCCGCGACAATGAGCAGTTCTTC.

The gene calls are TRBV11-2 and TRBJ2-1, with TRBD2 matching 8 bases. Trimming cost V 1 base and J 0 bases; bases outside gene matches: 2. This CDR3 is 16 amino acids long. CDR1 is SGHAT and CDR2 is FQNNGV in the germline V gene. The CDR3 loop is CASSLAGTSSYNEQFF. The CDR3 coding sequence is TGTGCCAGCAGCTTAGCCGGGACTAGCTCCTACAATGAGCAGTTCTTC.

The chain joins TRBV10-3 to TRBJ2-7, with TRBD1 as a possible D gene (6 bases). The CDR3 totals 13 residues. Germline CDR1 ENHRY, CDR2 SYGVKD. Trimming took off 2 bases at V and 5 bases at J, with 10 bases between the two ends. The CDR3 is CAISEGGSHEQYF. The CDR3 bases are TGTGCCATCAGTGAGGGGGGCAGTCACGAGCAGTACTTC.

CDR3 protein: CASSLSGQGRNTEAFF. DNA of the CDR3: TGTGCCAGCAGCCTGAGTGGTCAGGGGCGGAACACTGAAGCTTTCTTT. V gene TRBV5-4 combines with J gene TRBJ1-1, with a weak D call TRBD1 (6 bases). V was trimmed by 4 bases and J by 1 base, leaving 17 bases between them. The CDR3 spans 16 residues. CDR1 is SGHNT and CDR2 is YYREEE in the germline V gene (reference sequence).

The chain links TRBV6-1 to TRBJ2-2, with a tentative D call TRBD1 (5 bases). V was trimmed by 1 base and J by 1 base, leaving 10 bases between them. Germline V gives CDR1 MNHNS, CDR2 SASEGT. There are 16 residues in the CDR3. The CDR3 DNA reads as TGTGCCAGCAGTGAAGGTCGCAGGGAGAACACCGGGGAGCTGTTTTTT. Protein product: CASSEGRRENTGELFF.